This T cell receptor (beta chain) was recovered during a study of blood T cell repertoires in COVID-19. For the study at large: In each case, the material was cDNA or gDNA derived from T cells, B-cell-depleted T cells, or PBMCs.

V was clipped by 0 bases and J by 8 bases; unmatched bases: 4. The CDR3 spans 14 residues. Germline CDR1 is GTSNPN and CDR2 is SVGIG (reference sequence). TCRdb's table, derived via immunoSEQ multiplex PCR, lists solely in-frame clones and lacks some. The sample records about 260,000 clones, about 87% being singletons. Enrollees, 18 to 89 years old, lived in about two dozen US areas. Allocation to cohorts depended on clinical history reported by the participants. Cohort 3 recovery required two negative PCRs, clearance, or symptom resolution. The clonotype originates from a woman aged 50 to 65 who had recovered from COVID-19. The sequencing sample was made of PBMCs or T cells enriched from blood (not recorded which). The chain uses TRBV30 and TRBJ2-1, with 10 bases fitting TRBD2. The CDR3: CAWSVSGRGYEQFF. In DNA, the CDR3 is TGTGCCTGGAGTGTGAGCGGGAGGGGGTATGAGCAGTTCTTC.